Presented here are 19 T cell receptor beta chains from one specimen sequenced in a study of T cell responses to AZD1222 COVID-19 vaccine. Generated by immunoSEQ multiplex PCR, the TCRdb table keeps only in-frame clones and is missing some. The top ten hold approximately 30% of the sample, which has approximately 84,000 clones, 85% to 90% seen once. The sequencing used peripheral blood, collected on day 0 of AZD1222 vaccination. These receptors all come from an adult in good health.

The chain joins TRBV9 to TRBJ1-3; 8 bases are shared with TRBD1. The CDR3 has 17 amino acids. Germline V gene sequence: CDR1 SGDLS, CDR2 YYNGEE. The V gene end was trimmed by 0 bases and the J gene end by 0 bases; junction bases not matched to a gene: 5. The CDR3 DNA follows: TGTGCCAGCAGCGTAGGGACAGGGACCCACTCTGGAAACACCATATATTTT. Protein product: CASSVGTGTHSGNTIYF.

V gene TRBV21-1 combines with J gene TRBJ2-3; TRBD1 was called by the table and not checked on the DNA. TRBV21-1 has pseudogene status. The CDR3 is 19 residues long. CDR3 sequence: CASSDAHLGRRTHRATQYF. DNA for the CDR3: TGTGCCAGCAGCGACGCCCACTTGGGAAGACGTACCCACAGGGCTACGCAGTATTTT.

This chain links TRBV5-6 with TRBJ1-2; D is uncertain. Trimming took off 5 bases at V and 8 bases at J, with 19 bases between the two ends. The CDR3 extends over 14 amino acids. Germline V gene sequence: CDR1 SGHDT, CDR2 YYEEEE. CDR3 sequence: CASSYRTHLGGYTF. The CDR3 region has the DNA TGTGCCAGCAGTTACCGGACGCATCTTGGGGGCTACACCTTC.

CDR3 DNA sequence: TGTGCCAGTATTCGAGACAGCCATAGCAATCAGCCCCAGCATTTT. It translates to CASIRDSHSNQPQHF. The V and J genes are TRBV19 and TRBJ1-5; D might be TRBD1 (5 bases). Per germline, CDR1 LNHDA and CDR2 SQIVND (reference sequence). The CDR3 extends over 15 amino acids. Trimming took 7 bases from V and 0 from J, leaving 13 bases between them.

This chain joins TRBV28 and TRBJ2-7; the match to TRBD2 covers 12 bases. CDR3 length: 16 residues. CDR1 MDHEN and CDR2 SYDVKM come from the germline V gene. The trim removed 5 bases at V and 4 bases at J, leaving 9 bases unmatched. In nucleotides, the CDR3 is TGTGCCAGCAGTACTTCCGCTAGCGGGAGGGCTTACGAGCAGTACTTC. It yields the protein CASSTSASGRAYEQYF. The variable domain in full, completed from reference TRBV28 and TRBJ2-7, reads DVKVTQSSRYLVKRTGEKVFLECVQDMDHENMFWYRQDPGLGLRLIYFSYDVKMKEKGDIPEGYSVSREKKERFSLILESASTNQTSMYLCASSTSASGRAYEQYFGPGTRLTVT.

The chain joins TRBV30 to TRBJ1-5, with D possibly TRBD1 on 6 matching bases. Deletions cut 3 bases from V and 0 bases from J, with 21 bases between. CDR3 length: 18 residues. In germline, CDR1 is GTSNPN, CDR2 SVGIG (reference sequence). This CDR3 reads CAWSAVQGSLNSNQPQHF. CDR3 sequence (DNA): TGTGCCTGGAGCGCTGTACAGGGCTCTCTGAATAGCAATCAGCCCCAGCATTTT.

CDR3 region: CAIRATGQGTDTQYF. As DNA, the CDR3 is TGTGCCATCCGAGCTACGGGACAGGGGACAGATACGCAGTATTTT. J is TRBJ2-3 and V is TRBV10-3, with TRBD1 identical over 10 bases. Germline trimming cut 8 bases from V and 3 bases from J; bases unmatched to any gene: 8. The germline CDR1 and CDR2 sequences are ENHRY and SYGVKD. The CDR3 contains 15 residues.

The rearrangement uses TRBV7-9 and TRBJ2-1, with D possibly TRBD2 on 5 matching bases. From germline, CDR1 is SEHNR and CDR2 FQNEAQ (reference sequence). Trimming pared 0 bases from V and 10 bases from J, leaving 13 bases between. The CDR3 sequence is 14 residues long. The CDR3 bases are TGTGCCAGCAGCTTAGCGACTATACGCAGCGAGCAGTTCTTC. Translation gives CASSLATIRSEQFF.

The chain is built from TRBV28 and TRBJ2-4; D remains unclear. Germline loops: CDR1 MDHEN, CDR2 SYDVKM. Trimming pared 9 bases from V and 2 bases from J, leaving 11 bases between. This CDR3 region has 13 residues. The CDR3 DNA is TGTGCCAGATGCCCCCTAACCAAAAACATTCAGTACTTC. As protein: CARCPLTKNIQYF.

This chain uses TRBV5-1 with TRBJ2-3, with 9 bases aligning to TRBD2. This CDR3 comprises 14 residues. V shed 4 bases, J shed 6 bases, and the junction held 6 bases outside the gene matches. Germline CDR1 and CDR2: SGHRS and YFSETQ. The CDR3 is CASSPGGGADTQYF. The CDR3 coding sequence is TGCGCCAGCAGCCCCGGCGGGGGGGCCGATACGCAGTATTTT. Complete variable domain (other parts from reference TRBV5-1 and TRBJ2-3): KAGVTQTPRYLIKTRGQQVTLSCSPISGHRSVSWYQQTPGQGLQFLFEYFSETQRNKGNFPGRFSGRQFSNSRSEMNVSTLELGDSALYLCASSPGGGADTQYFGPGTRLTVL.

The rearrangement joins TRBV2 to TRBJ1-4, with 9 bases aligning to TRBD1. The CDR3 totals 14 residues. Per germline, CDR1 SNHLY and CDR2 FYNNEI. Unmatched junction bases numbered 5, after V lost 6 bases and J lost 6 bases. CDR3 region: CASRKDRGDEKLFF. The CDR3 DNA is TGTGCCAGCAGAAAAGACAGGGGGGATGAAAAACTGTTTTTT.

The gene calls are TRBV5-5 and TRBJ2-5; TRBD1 or TRBD2 may be the D gene (6 bases each). Looked up from germline, CDR1 is SGHKS and CDR2 is YYEKEE (reference sequence). Deletions cut 4 bases from V and 5 bases from J, with 9 bases between. This CDR3 has 12 residues. CDR3 protein: CASSGGGETQYF. CDR3 DNA: TGTGCCAGCAGCGGAGGGGGTGAGACCCAGTACTTC.

The chain joins TRBV28 to TRBJ1-5; TRBD1 might be the D (5 bases). The CDR3 has 16 residues. The V and J ends lost 1 base and 2 bases respectively, with 12 bases between them. Germline CDR1 is MDHEN and CDR2 is SYDVKM. The CDR3: CASSLLLGDGNQPQHF. CDR3 sequence (DNA): TGTGCCAGCAGTTTATTATTGGGGGATGGCAATCAGCCCCAGCATTTT. The full variable domain, its missing parts supplied by reference TRBV28 and TRBJ1-5, is DVKVTQSSRYLVKRTGEKVFLECVQDMDHENMFWYRQDPGLGLRLIYFSYDVKMKEKGDIPEGYSVSREKKERFSLILESASTNQTSMYLCASSLLLGDGNQPQHFGDGTRLSIL.

The gene calls are TRBV6-5 and TRBJ1-2; TRBD1 might be the D (6 bases). The germline V gene encodes CDR1 MNHEY and CDR2 SVGAGI. The V end lost 5 bases, the J end lost 4 bases, and 17 bases lay between the germline ends. The length of the CDR3 is 15 residues. The chain's CDR3 is CASSLIDRPGYGYTF. The CDR3 coding sequence is TGTGCCAGCAGTCTAATCGACAGGCCCGGCTATGGCTACACCTTC.

The chain combines TRBV27 with TRBJ2-7; 7 bases line up with TRBD2. CDR1 is MNHEY and CDR2 is SMNVEV in the germline V gene (reference sequence). The CDR3 runs 15 residues. V gave up 6 bases and J gave up 5 bases; unmatched junction bases: 13. The CDR3 coding sequence is TGTGCCAGCAGCACACACTCGCGCGGGGGTGACGAGCAGTACTTC. Amino acid sequence: CASSTHSRGGDEQYF.

The rearrangement links TRBV9 to TRBJ2-1, with TRBD1 as a possible D gene (6 bases). This CDR3 comprises 14 residues. With 4 bases removed from V and 6 bases from J, the gap between germline ends came to 14 bases. The germline V gene has CDR1 SGDLS and CDR2 YYNGEE. DNA of the CDR3: TGTGCCAGCAGCCCGAGACAGGATCCCAATGAGCAGTTCTTC. As protein: CASSPRQDPNEQFF.

The chain is built from TRBV27 and TRBJ1-2; 8 bases are shared with TRBD1. The V gene's germline CDR1 is MNHEY and CDR2 SMNVEV (reference sequence). The CDR3 covers 15 residues. V lost 3 bases to trimming and J lost 10 bases; unmatched junction nucleotides: 13. The CDR3 loop is CASSFAAGTGRAYTF. CDR3 bases: TGTGCCAGCAGTTTTGCAGCTGGGACAGGACGTGCCTACACCTTC.

CDR3 nucleotides: TGTGCCAGCAGAACGGACAGGGGGCAAGAGACCCAGTACTTC. The encoded protein is CASRTDRGQETQYF. V and J are TRBV7-9 and TRBJ2-5; 10 bases line up with TRBD1. Germline-derived CDR1 and CDR2 are SEHNR and FQNEAQ (reference sequence). The CDR3 covers 14 residues. The V segment lost 6 bases and the J segment 2 bases; nucleotides outside the gene matches: 3.

The rearrangement joins TRBV27 to TRBJ2-5; a possible D gene is TRBD1 (5 bases). Germline CDR1 and CDR2: MNHEY and SMNVEV (reference sequence). V was clipped by 6 bases and J by 4 bases, with 12 bases between them. This CDR3 comprises 13 residues. This CDR3 reads CASSPFQGETQYF. Here the CDR3 DNA reads TGTGCCAGCAGCCCATTCCAGGGAGAGACCCAGTACTTC.